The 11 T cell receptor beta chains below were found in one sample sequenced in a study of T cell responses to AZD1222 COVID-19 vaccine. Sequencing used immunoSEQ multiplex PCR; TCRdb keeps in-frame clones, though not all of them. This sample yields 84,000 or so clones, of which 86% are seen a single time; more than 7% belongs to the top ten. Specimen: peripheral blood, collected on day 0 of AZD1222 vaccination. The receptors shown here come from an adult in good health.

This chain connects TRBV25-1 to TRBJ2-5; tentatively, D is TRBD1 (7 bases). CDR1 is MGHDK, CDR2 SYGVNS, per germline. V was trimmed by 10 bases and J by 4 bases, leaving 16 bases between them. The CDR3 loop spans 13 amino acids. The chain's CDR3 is CATGNRGGETQYF. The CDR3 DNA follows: TGTGCCACCGGAAACAGGGGAGGAGAGACCCAGTACTTC. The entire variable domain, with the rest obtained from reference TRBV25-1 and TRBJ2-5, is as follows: EADIYQTPRYLVIGTGKKITLECSQTMGHDKMYWYQQDPGMELHLIHYSYGVNSTEKGDLSSESTVSRIRTEHFPLTLESARPSHTSQYLCATGNRGGETQYFGPGTRLLVL.

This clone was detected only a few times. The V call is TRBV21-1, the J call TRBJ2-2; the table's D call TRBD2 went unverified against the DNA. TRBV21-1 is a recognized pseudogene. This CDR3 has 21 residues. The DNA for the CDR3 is TGTGCCAGCAACCCAAGGACGGAGCCGGGACTAGCGGGAGACCCGAGCGGGGAGCTGTTTTTT. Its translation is CASNPRTEPGLAGDPSGELFF.

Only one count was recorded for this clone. CDR3 bases: TGTGCCAGCAGCTTAGCCGGCTCTAACTATGGCTACACCTTC. Amino acids: CASSLAGSNYGYTF. This chain connects TRBV7-2 to TRBJ1-2; D remains unclear. Germline CDR1 reads SGHTA; CDR2 reads FQGNSA. The length of the CDR3 is 14 residues. Trimming stripped 0 bases from V and 0 bases from J, with 5 bases between.

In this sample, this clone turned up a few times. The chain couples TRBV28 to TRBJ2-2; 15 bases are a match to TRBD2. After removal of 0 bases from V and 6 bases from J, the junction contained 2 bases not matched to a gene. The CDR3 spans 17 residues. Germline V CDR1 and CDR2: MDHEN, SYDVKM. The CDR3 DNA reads TGTGCCAGCAGTTTATGGGGACTAGCGGGAGGCCCCGGGGAGCTGTTTTTT. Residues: CASSLWGLAGGPGELFF.

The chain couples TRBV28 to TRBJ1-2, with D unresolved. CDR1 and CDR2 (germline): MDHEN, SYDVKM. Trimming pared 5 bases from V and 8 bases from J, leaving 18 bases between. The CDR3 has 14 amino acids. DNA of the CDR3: TGTGCCAGCAGTAGGAAGTCATCCTTTTGGGGCTACACCTTC. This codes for CASSRKSSFWGYTF.

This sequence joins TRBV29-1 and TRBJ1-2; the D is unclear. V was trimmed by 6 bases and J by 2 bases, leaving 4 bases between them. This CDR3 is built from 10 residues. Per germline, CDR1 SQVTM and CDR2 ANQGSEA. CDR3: CSVENYGYTF. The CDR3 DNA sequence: TGCAGCGTGGAGAACTATGGCTACACCTTC.

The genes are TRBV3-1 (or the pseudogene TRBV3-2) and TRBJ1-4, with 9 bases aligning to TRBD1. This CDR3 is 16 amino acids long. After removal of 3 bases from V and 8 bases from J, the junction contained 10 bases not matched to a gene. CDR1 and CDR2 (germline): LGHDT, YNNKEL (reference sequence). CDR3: CASSHTGQGRSEKLFF. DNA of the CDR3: TGTGCCAGCAGCCACACCGGACAGGGGAGGTCGGAAAAACTGTTTTTT.

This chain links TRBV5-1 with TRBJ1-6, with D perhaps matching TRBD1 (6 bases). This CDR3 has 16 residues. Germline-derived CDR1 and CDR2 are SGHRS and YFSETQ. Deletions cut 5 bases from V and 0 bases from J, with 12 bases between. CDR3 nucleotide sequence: TGCGCCAGCAGTCGAACAGGGAGCTCCTATAATTCACCCCTCCACTTT. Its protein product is CASSRTGSSYNSPLHF.

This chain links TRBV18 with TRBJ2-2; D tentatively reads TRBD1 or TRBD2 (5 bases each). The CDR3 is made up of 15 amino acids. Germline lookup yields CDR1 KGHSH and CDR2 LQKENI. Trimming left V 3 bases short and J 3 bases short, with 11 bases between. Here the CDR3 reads CASSPQRGDTGELFF. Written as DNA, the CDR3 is TGTGCCAGCTCACCGCAGCGAGGGGACACCGGGGAGCTGTTTTTT.

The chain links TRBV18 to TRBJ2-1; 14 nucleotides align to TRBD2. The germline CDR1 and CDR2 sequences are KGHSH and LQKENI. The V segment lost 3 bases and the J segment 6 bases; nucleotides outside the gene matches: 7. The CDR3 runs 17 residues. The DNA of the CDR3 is TGTGCCAGCTCACCGCCCGATGGGACTAGCGGGAGCAATGAGCAGTTCTTC. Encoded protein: CASSPPDGTSGSNEQFF.

The DNA of the CDR3 is TGCGCCAGCAGCTGGGGGGACTCAGCCTCTGGAAACACCATATATTTT. The encoded protein is CASSWGDSASGNTIYF. The chain recombines TRBV5-1 with TRBJ1-3; tentative D call: TRBD1 (5 bases). Per germline, CDR1 SGHRS and CDR2 YFSETQ. The CDR3 consists of 16 residues. The V gene lost 3 bases and the J gene lost 0 bases, with 13 bases spanning the gap. Looking up the rest from reference TRBV5-1 and TRBJ1-3 gives the full variable domain: KAGVTQTPRYLIKTRGQQVTLSCSPISGHRSVSWYQQTPGQGLQFLFEYFSETQRNKGNFPGRFSGRQFSNSRSEMNVSTLELGDSALYLCASSWGDSASGNTIYFGEGSWLTVV.